The rows below give T cell receptor beta chains drawn from one sample of a study of shared clonotypes between healthy human individuals. Clones were read by immunoSEQ multiplex PCR, and TCRdb kept only the in-frame ones, dropping some. The sample shows 1.5 million to 2.5 million clones, approximately 95% of them seen only once. Sequenced input: naive CD8+ T cells sorted from blood. These receptors originate from a man younger than 35 in good health. The CDR3 runs from the conserved cysteine through the conserved F or W. The D gene is left open where the match is weak.

j_gene | d_gene | v_gene | CDR3nt | CDR3aa
TRBJ1-2 | - | TRBV6-5 | TGTGCCAGCAGTTACTCCGTCGGGCATCTTTCTTATGGCTACACCTTC | CASSYSVGHLSYGYTF
TRBJ2-3 | TRBD1 | TRBV10-3 | TGTGCCATCAGTGAGCTCCCGGGACAGCAAGATACGCAGTATTTT | CAISELPGQQDTQYF
TRBJ2-1 | TRBD1 | TRBV4-1 | TGCGCCAGCAGCCATGGACAGGGATTATACAATGAGCAGTTCTTC | CASSHGQGLYNEQFF
TRBJ1-5 | - | TRBV28 | TGTGCCAGCAGTTTACCCTCTACAGGGCTCAATCAGCCCCAGCATTTT | CASSLPSTGLNQPQHF
TRBJ1-1 | TRBD1 | TRBV27 | TGTGCCAGCAGTTCACGGGACAGGGCACTGAACACTGAAGCTTTCTTT | CASSSRDRALNTEAFF
TRBJ2-1 | TRBD2 | TRBV11-2 | TGTGCCAGCAGCTCTTACCCACTAGCGGGGGGGATCGATGAGCAGTTCTTC | CASSSYPLAGGIDEQFF
TRBJ1-1 | - | TRBV11-1 | TGTGCCAGCAGCTTTACATGGCCGGGTGAAGCTTTCTTT | CASSFTWPGEAFF
TRBJ2-5 | - | TRBV6-5 | TGTGCCAGCAGCGACACGGGGGCTGGAGAGACCCAGTACTTC | CASSDTGAGETQYF
TRBJ1-1 | - | TRBV19 | TGTGCCAGTAGTAATCAAGGGTTAGGTACTGAAGCTTTCTTT | CASSNQGLGTEAFF
TRBJ2-5 | TRBD1 | TRBV4-3 | TGCGCCAGCAGCCAAGGGCAAGGGGGCTGGGAGACCCAGTACTTC | CASSQGQGGWETQYF
TRBJ2-7 | - | TRBV6-4 | TGTGCCAGCAGTGAGGCTAGCGTTTCCTACGAGCAGTACTTC | CASSEASVSYEQYF
TRBJ1-5 | - | TRBV19 | TGTGCCAGTAGTATCTTTGCAGGCAATCAGCCCCAGCATTTT | CASSIFAGNQPQHF
TRBJ2-7 | - | TRBV10-3 | TGTGCCATCAGTGAGTCGGACCCCTACGAGCAGTACTTC | CAISESDPYEQYF
TRBJ1-1 | - | TRBV4-3 | TGCGCCAGCAGCCAAGAACTCAGGAACACTGAAGCTTTCTTT | CASSQELRNTEAFF
TRBJ1-4 | - | TRBV28 | TGTGCCAGCAGTCTCCCCCAGGATATAAAAGAAAAACTGTTTTTT | CASSLPQDIKEKLFF
TRBJ2-2 | - | TRBV6-7 | TGTGCCAGCAGTTACCGGGTTATCGGGGAGCTGTTTTTT | CASSYRVIGELFF
TRBJ2-1 | - | TRBV20-1 | TGCAGTGCGACCAGGGTGGACGAGCAGTTCTTC | CSATRVDEQFF